This TCR beta chain was identified during a study of identical twins. General observations from the study: Whereas memory repertoires showed no such difference, abundant cord blood beta clonotypes carried fewer insertions. Within monozygotic twins, out-of-frame TCR alpha sharing was underestimated by the models. Partial confounding of zero-insertion analyses by invariant MAIT and iNKT cells was possible.

TCRdb re-called the 5' RACE reads through MiXCR, storing one row per CDR3 protein. This sample has 1.5 million to 2 million distinct CDR3 sequences, with less than 40% found just once. From germline, CDR1 is MNHEY and CDR2 SMNVEV (reference sequence). The V end was cut by 3 bases, the J end by 4 bases, with 10 bases between. The CDR3 runs to 14 residues. Concerning this clonotype: Its antigen remains unknown.

The receptor was isolated from a newborn girl in good health. V gene TRBV27 combines with J gene TRBJ2-1; D is possibly TRBD2 (6 bases). The sample consisted of cord blood. The DNA for the CDR3 is TGTGCCAGCAGTTTTCTCCGGGAGTACAATGAGCAGTTCTTC. Translated: CASSFLREYNEQFF.